Listed here are 24 T cell receptor beta chains from one sample, sequenced in a study of OX40 agonist ivuxolimab in advanced cancers. Clones were sequenced by immunoSEQ multiplex PCR, and TCRdb holds only the in-frame ones, with some missing. The sample lists over 35,000 clones, 74% occurring once. Sequencing was performed on CD4+ or CD8+ T cells sorted from blood, taken in a trial of the OX40 agonist ivuxolimab. The receptors stem from an adult with an advanced solid tumor such as melanoma, head and neck, liver or kidney cancer.

This clone was picked up many times. This chain links TRBV5-4 with TRBJ2-3; D uncertain. Germline V gene data show CDR1 as SGHNT and CDR2 as YYREEE (reference sequence). V was shortened by 1 base and J by 0 bases, with 6 bases between the two germline ends. The CDR3 sequence is 14 residues long. Written as DNA, the CDR3 is TGTGCCAGCAGCTTGTATCTCAGCACAGATACGCAGTATTTT. Translating it yields CASSLYLSTDTQYF.

This chain connects TRBV6-6 to TRBJ1-1, with D possibly TRBD1 on 6 matching bases. The V end was cut by 6 bases, the J end by 7 bases, with 12 bases between. The CDR3 is 12 amino acids. Germline V lookup: CDR1 MNHNY, CDR2 SVGAGI (reference sequence). CDR3 in amino acids: CASRGGQSEAFF. In nucleotides, the CDR3 is TGTGCCAGCAGGGGCGGACAGAGTGAAGCTTTCTTT.

This chain uses TRBV5-1 with TRBJ2-6, with 9 bases aligning to TRBD1. Per the germline V gene, CDR1 is SGHRS and CDR2 is YFSETQ. This CDR3 has 18 residues. V shed 5 bases and J 0 bases; nucleotides not matched to a gene: 9. CDR3 amino acids: CASRYSGTGSSGANVLTF. The CDR3 region has the DNA TGCGCCAGCAGATACTCCGGGACAGGGAGCTCTGGGGCCAACGTCCTGACTTTC.

This rearrangement joins TRBV11-3 to TRBJ2-5; D not certain. V lost 3 bases and J 5 bases, leaving 10 bases between the germline ends. The germline CDR1 and CDR2 sequences are SGHNT and YENEEA. This CDR3 region has 13 residues. CDR3 amino acids: CASSLARLETQYF. DNA for the CDR3: TGTGCCAGCAGCTTGGCTAGATTGGAGACCCAGTACTTC.

The rearrangement uses TRBV7-8 and TRBJ2-7; TRBD2 matches 12 bases. The CDR3 runs 15 residues. Germline V gene data show CDR1 as SGHVS and CDR2 as FQNEAQ. V lost 4 bases, J lost 4 bases, and 5 bases stayed unmatched. This CDR3 is CASSSGLAGQYEQYV. For the CDR3, the DNA is TGTGCCAGCAGCTCGGGACTAGCGGGCCAATACGAGCAGTACGTC.

This clone was seen a few times. V usage is TRBV19 and J usage is TRBJ1-5, with D uncertain. Trimming removed 4 bases at V and 3 bases at J, with 16 bases between. Germline V gene sequence: CDR1 LNHDA, CDR2 SQIVND (reference sequence). This CDR3 is built from 16 residues. The chain's CDR3 is CASSKAMETFNQPQHF. The CDR3 nucleotides are TGTGCCAGTAGTAAGGCGATGGAGACCTTCAATCAGCCCCAGCATTTT.

The rearrangement joins TRBV30 to TRBJ1-6; maybe TRBD1 (5 bases). In germline, CDR1 is GTSNPN, CDR2 SVGIG (reference sequence). The CDR3 spans 14 residues. Trimming pared 3 bases from V and 6 bases from J, leaving 12 bases between. Written as DNA, the CDR3 is TGTGCCTGGAGCCCCGCGGGGGTTAATTCACCCCTCCACTTT. Protein sequence: CAWSPAGVNSPLHF.

V gene TRBV5-4 combines with J gene TRBJ1-3; D is undetermined. Between the trimmed V and J ends, which lost 4 bases and 0 bases, there was a span of 8 bases. The V gene's germline CDR1 is SGHNT and CDR2 YYREEE (reference sequence). There are 14 residues in the CDR3. The CDR3 loop reads CASSSDHSGNTIYF. The DNA for the CDR3 is TGTGCCAGCAGCAGTGACCACTCTGGAAACACCATATATTTT.

The chain uses TRBV10-3 and TRBJ2-3; D is ambiguous. This CDR3 has 14 amino acids. Germline V gene sequence: CDR1 ENHRY, CDR2 SYGVKD. The V and J ends lost 10 bases and 5 bases respectively, with 19 bases between them. For the CDR3, the DNA is TGTGCCAGCACCCCGGTCCCCTCGGGAGATACGCAGTATTTT. Translating gives CASTPVPSGDTQYF.

In this sample, this clone turned up a few times. This chain connects TRBV30 to TRBJ2-7; D remains ambiguous. The germline V gene encodes CDR1 GTSNPN and CDR2 SVGIG (reference sequence). V lost 2 bases and J 0 bases, leaving 2 bases between the germline ends. The CDR3 covers 11 residues. CDR3 sequence: CAWSTSYEQYF. The CDR3, as DNA: TGTGCCTGGAGTACCTCCTACGAGCAGTACTTC. Complete variable domain (other parts from reference TRBV30 and TRBJ2-7): SQTIHQWPATLVQPVGSPLSLECTVEGTSNPNLYWYRQAAGRGLQLLFYSVGIGQISSEVPQNLSASRPQDRQFILSSKKLLLSDSGFYLCAWSTSYEQYFGPGTRLTVT.

The V gene is TRBV19, the J gene TRBJ1-1, with D tentatively TRBD1 (6 bases). CDR1 LNHDA and CDR2 SQIVND come from the germline V gene (reference sequence). The CDR3 extends over 14 amino acids. V gave up 7 bases and J gave up 8 bases, with 20 bases separating them. CDR3 region: CASIRGGEATEAFF. DNA of the CDR3: TGTGCCAGTATTAGGGGGGGCGAGGCTACCGAAGCTTTCTTT.

This rearrangement joins TRBV27 to TRBJ1-5, with D uncertain. The length of the CDR3 is 15 residues. The germline V gene has CDR1 MNHEY and CDR2 SMNVEV (reference sequence). V lost 4 bases and J lost 7, with 17 bases in between. This CDR3 is CASSSLGRAKQPQHF. CDR3 bases: TGTGCCAGCAGTTCCCTCGGGCGGGCGAAGCAGCCCCAGCATTTT.

V and J are TRBV6-5 and TRBJ1-2, with TRBD1 matching 8 bases. V shed 6 bases, J shed 5 bases, and the junction held 5 bases outside the gene matches. Germline-derived CDR1 and CDR2 are MNHEY and SVGAGI. CDR3 length: 13 residues. CDR3 in amino acids: CASRQGGRYGYTF. CDR3 DNA sequence: TGTGCCAGCAGACAGGGGGGAAGGTATGGCTACACCTTC.

V and J are TRBV5-4 and TRBJ1-1; D ambiguous. This CDR3 spans 15 amino acids. Germline CDR1 is SGHNT and CDR2 is YYREEE (reference sequence). Trimming took off 1 base at V and 3 bases at J, with 13 bases between the two ends. CDR3 sequence: CASSLRDTRYTEAFF. For the CDR3, the DNA is TGTGCCAGCAGCTTGCGGGATACAAGATACACTGAAGCTTTCTTT.

This clone was detected only a few times. V usage is TRBV23-1 and J usage is TRBJ1-5, with a weak D call TRBD1 (5 bases). TRBV23-1 is an ORF; its function is uncertain. The V and J ends lost 3 bases and 10 bases respectively, with 13 bases between them. The CDR3 contains 13 residues. CDR3 nucleotides: TGCGCCAGCAGTCACTGGGAGAGGGGACCCCAGCATTTT. Its protein is CASSHWERGPQHF.

This clone was detected once. This rearrangement joins TRBV7-8 to TRBJ1-2, with TRBD1 identical over 8 bases. CDR3 length equals 14 residues. Germline CDR1 SGHVS, CDR2 FQNEAQ. The trim removed 5 bases at V and 6 bases at J, leaving 8 bases unmatched. The CDR3 DNA is TGTGCCAGCAGCCCGGACAGGGTGAATCATGGCTACACCTTC. Its translation is CASSPDRVNHGYTF. The variable domain in full, completed from reference TRBV7-8 and TRBJ1-2, reads GAGVSQSPRYKVAKRGQDVALRCDPISGHVSLFWYQQALGQGPEFLTYFQNEAQLDKSGLPSDRFFAERPEGSVSTLKIQRTQQEDSAVYLCASSPDRVNHGYTFGSGTRLTVV.

Written as DNA, the CDR3 is TGTGCCAGCAGACAGACAGGGGGCTCAAGGGATACGCAGTATTTT. Amino acids: CASRQTGGSRDTQYF. The J gene is TRBJ2-3, the V gene TRBV7-2; 10 bases line up with TRBD1. Germline CDR1 SGHTA, CDR2 FQGNSA. The J segment lost 6 bases and the V segment lost 6 bases, leaving 9 bases of the junction unmatched. This CDR3 is 15 amino acids long.

V usage is TRBV5-1 and J usage is TRBJ1-1; 8 bases are shared with TRBD1. Unmatched junction bases numbered 2, after V lost 3 bases and J lost 1 base. The length of the CDR3 is 14 residues. The germline V gene encodes CDR1 SGHRS and CDR2 YFSETQ. The CDR3 DNA is TGCGCCAGCAGCTGGGGACAGGCGAACACTGAAGCTTTCTTT. Translated: CASSWGQANTEAFF.

There are a few counts of this clone. This sequence joins TRBV5-6 and TRBJ2-4; 13 nucleotides agree with TRBD2. Looked up from germline, CDR1 is SGHDT and CDR2 is YYEEEE. Germline trimming cut 3 bases from V and 8 bases from J; bases unmatched to any gene: 2. The CDR3 consists of 14 residues. The CDR3 nucleotides read TGTGCCAGCAGCTCGACTAGCGGGGGGCACATTCAGTACTTC. Translated, it gives CASSSTSGGHIQYF.

The chain combines TRBV27 with TRBJ2-1; tentative D call: TRBD2 (6 bases). CDR1 is MNHEY and CDR2 is SMNVEV in the germline V gene (reference sequence). The CDR3 is 16 amino acids. V lost 3 bases, J lost 0 bases, and 12 bases lay in between. The CDR3: CASSLSLANSYNEQFF. Written as DNA, the CDR3 is TGTGCCAGCAGTTTGAGCCTAGCGAACTCCTACAATGAGCAGTTCTTC.

The rearrangement joins TRBV5-1 to TRBJ1-2; D is ambiguous. The CDR3 runs 16 residues. From germline, CDR1 is SGHRS and CDR2 YFSETQ. Trimming stripped 0 bases from V and 5 bases from J, with 17 bases between. CDR3 residues: CASSLDPWFQPYGYTF. CDR3 coding DNA: TGCGCCAGCAGCTTGGACCCCTGGTTCCAGCCGTATGGCTACACCTTC.

The chain has TRBV7-7 and TRBJ1-2; D is perhaps TRBD1 (6 bases). Germline-derived CDR1 and CDR2 are SSHAT and FNYEAQ (reference sequence). The CDR3 runs 14 residues. V lost 6 bases and J lost 7, with 18 bases in between. CDR3 protein: CASSPWGAIRGYTF. The CDR3 DNA follows: TGTGCCAGCAGTCCCTGGGGGGCGATACGTGGCTACACCTTC. Full variable domain (missing parts from reference TRBV7-7 and TRBJ1-2): GAGVSQSPRYKVTKRGQDVTLRCDPISSHATLYWYQQALGQGPEFLTYFNYEAQPDKSGLPSDRFSAERPEGSISTLTIQRTEQRDSAMYRCASSPWGAIRGYTFGSGTRLTVV.

This clone has only a few counts. The genes are TRBV5-1 and TRBJ2-7, with 9 bases that match TRBD1. V lost 4 bases to trimming and J lost 4 bases; unmatched junction nucleotides: 6. The length of the CDR3 is 14 residues. CDR1 and CDR2 from the germline V gene are SGHRS and YFSETQ. CDR3 in amino acids: CASSLGTGQYEQYF. DNA for the CDR3: TGCGCCAGCAGCCTGGGGACAGGGCAATACGAGCAGTACTTC.

J is TRBJ2-5 and V is TRBV5-1, with 12 bases fitting TRBD2. This CDR3 region has 17 residues. CDR1 and CDR2 from the germline V gene are SGHRS and YFSETQ. With 0 bases clipped from V and 5 bases from J, the junction kept 8 bases outside the gene matches. This chain's CDR3 is CASSLGASGGARETQYF. The CDR3 DNA reads as TGCGCCAGCAGCTTGGGTGCTAGCGGGGGGGCCAGGGAGACCCAGTACTTC.